This TCR beta chain was obtained from a study of a mutant IDH1 vaccine in newly diagnosed glioma. Background on the study: Before enrollment, patients got radiotherapy alone, temozolomide alone, or mostly the combination.

Sequencing was performed with immunoSEQ multiplex PCR; in TCRdb, only in-frame clones are kept and a portion is missing. This sample has around 30,000 clones, with around 90% found just once. Noted time point: week 47, end of study. Every single dose of the vaccine, 300 ug of mutant IDH1 20-mer peptide, came with topical imiquimod. The germline V and J ends were trimmed by 4 bases and 2 bases, with 12 bases remaining between them. The CDR3 contains 14 residues. Per germline, CDR1 SGHTS and CDR2 YDEGEE. To note about this clone: Its antigen is undetermined.

This TCR was sampled from a man aged 40-50 years with glioma. The source was PBMCs, collected from a glioma patient whose treatment included an IDH1 peptide vaccine. The chain couples TRBV5-8 to TRBJ2-5; D gene uncertain. The CDR3 sequence: CASSLGPFQETQYF. The CDR3 DNA reads TGTGCCAGCAGCCTGGGTCCTTTTCAAGAGACCCAGTACTTC.